This T cell receptor beta chain was captured in a study of T cell responses to AZD1222 COVID-19 vaccine. Points from the study as a whole: The repertoires were collected only after the peak T cell response.

Notes on this clone: The antigen is unknown.

The CDR3 covers 15 residues. Germline assignment: CDR1 LNHDA and CDR2 SQIVND (reference sequence). The junction had 3 bases not matched to a gene; V was cut back by 6 bases and J by 4 bases. Generated by immunoSEQ multiplex PCR, the TCRdb table keeps only in-frame clones and is missing some. The sample shows about 29,000 clones, nearly 95% of them seen only once. The chain joins TRBV19 to TRBJ2-5; 15 bases are shared with TRBD2. The sample here was peripheral blood, taken on day 0 of AZD1222 vaccination. The TCR originated in an adult in good health. DNA of the CDR3: TGTGCCAGTAGCCCGGGACTAGCGGGAGGAGAGACCCAGTACTTC. It encodes CASSPGLAGGETQYF. Variable domain in full (rest from reference TRBV19 and TRBJ2-5): DGGITQSPKYLFRKEGQNVTLSCEQNLNHDAMYWYRQDPGQGLRLIYYSQIVNDFQKGDIAEGYSVSREKKESFPLTVTSAQKNPTAFYLCASSPGLAGGETQYFGPGTRLLVL.